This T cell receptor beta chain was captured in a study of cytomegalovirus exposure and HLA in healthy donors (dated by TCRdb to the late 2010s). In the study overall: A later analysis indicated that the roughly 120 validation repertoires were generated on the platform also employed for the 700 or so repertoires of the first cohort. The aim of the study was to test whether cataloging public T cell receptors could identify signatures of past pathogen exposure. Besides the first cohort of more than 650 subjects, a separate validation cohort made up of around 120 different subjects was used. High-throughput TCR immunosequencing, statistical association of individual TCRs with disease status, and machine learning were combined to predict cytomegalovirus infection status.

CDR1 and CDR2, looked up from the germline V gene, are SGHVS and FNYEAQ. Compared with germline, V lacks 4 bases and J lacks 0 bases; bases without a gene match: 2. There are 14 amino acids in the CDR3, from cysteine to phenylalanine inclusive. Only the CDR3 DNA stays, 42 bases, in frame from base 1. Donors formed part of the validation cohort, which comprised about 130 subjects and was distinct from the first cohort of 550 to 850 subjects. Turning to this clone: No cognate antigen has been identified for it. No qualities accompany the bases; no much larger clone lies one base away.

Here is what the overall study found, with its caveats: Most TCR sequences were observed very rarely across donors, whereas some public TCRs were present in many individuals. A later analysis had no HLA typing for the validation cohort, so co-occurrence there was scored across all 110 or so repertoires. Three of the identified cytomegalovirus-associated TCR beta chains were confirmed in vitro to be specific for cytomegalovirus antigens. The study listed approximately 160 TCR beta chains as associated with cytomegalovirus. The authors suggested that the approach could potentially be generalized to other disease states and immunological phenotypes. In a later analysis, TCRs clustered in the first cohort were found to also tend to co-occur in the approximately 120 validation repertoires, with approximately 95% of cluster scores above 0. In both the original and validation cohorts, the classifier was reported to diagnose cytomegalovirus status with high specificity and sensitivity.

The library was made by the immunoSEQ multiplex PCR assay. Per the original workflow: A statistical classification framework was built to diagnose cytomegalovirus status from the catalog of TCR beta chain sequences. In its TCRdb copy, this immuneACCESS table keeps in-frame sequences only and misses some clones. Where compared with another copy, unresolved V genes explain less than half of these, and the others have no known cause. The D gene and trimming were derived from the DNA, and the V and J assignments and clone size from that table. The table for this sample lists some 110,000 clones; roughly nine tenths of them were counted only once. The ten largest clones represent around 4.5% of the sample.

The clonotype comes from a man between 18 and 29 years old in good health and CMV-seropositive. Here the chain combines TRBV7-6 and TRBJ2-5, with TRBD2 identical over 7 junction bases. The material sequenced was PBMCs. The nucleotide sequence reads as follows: TGTGCCAGCAGCTGGGGAGGGAACCAAGAGACCCAGTACTTC. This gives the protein CASSWGGNQETQYF.